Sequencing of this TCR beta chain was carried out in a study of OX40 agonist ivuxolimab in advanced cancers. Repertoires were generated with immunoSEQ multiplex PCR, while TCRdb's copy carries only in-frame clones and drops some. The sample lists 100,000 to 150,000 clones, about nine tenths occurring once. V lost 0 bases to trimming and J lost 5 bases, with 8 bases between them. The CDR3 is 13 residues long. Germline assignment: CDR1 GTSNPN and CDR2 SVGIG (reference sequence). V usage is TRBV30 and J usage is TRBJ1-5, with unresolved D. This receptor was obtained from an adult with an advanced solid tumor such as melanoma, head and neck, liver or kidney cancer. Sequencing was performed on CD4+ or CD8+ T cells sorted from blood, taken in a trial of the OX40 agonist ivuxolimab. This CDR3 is CAWSVNGYQPQHF. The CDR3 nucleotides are TGTGCCTGGAGTGTAAACGGTTATCAGCCCCAGCATTTT.